Included here is one T cell receptor (beta chain) sequence, with context. Its antigen target is currently unknown. No much larger clonotype is one base removed from it; base qualities were not supplied. TCRbeta CDR3 regions were amplified from genomic DNA by means of the immunoSEQ Assay, a bias-controlled multiplex PCR. As for how the authors treated the data: The number of nucleated cells in each sample was estimated by amplification of reference gene primers within the assay. Sequence reads were collapsed and filtered to measure the absolute abundance of every unique TCRbeta CDR3 rearrangement. For each sample, productive Simpson clonality was calculated by taking the square root of Simpson's diversity index across productive rearrangements. Entries here come from immuneACCESS through TCRdb and include only in-frame sequences with V and J called. Some clones fail to appear in such tables; in the studies checked, an unresolved V gene covers under half of the shortfall, and the cause of the remainder is unknown. V and J calls and clone size come straight from that table; D and trimming were deduced from the DNA. In this sample the table shows a few hundred thousand clones, 84% of which occur a single time. The leading ten clones occupy 5.5% to 7.5% of the sample.

These data belong to a study of blood T cell repertoires in COVID-19 (dated by TCRdb to between 2020 and 2021). Background on the whole study: Samples covering the acute and convalescent phases of COVID-19 were provided by collaborators in the United States, Italy and Spain. The samples were drawn from two sources: the first 160 participants of the ongoing ImmuneRACE study, and over 1,000 subjects contributed by 6 global collaborators. Deeply sampled blood TCRbeta repertoires from subjects exposed to, actively infected with, or recovered from COVID-19 were included in the dataset. The prospective study material was composed of cDNA or gDNA derived from T cells, B-cell-depleted T cells, or PBMCs. Sample metadata almost always included a de-identified subject ID, COVID-19 status, age in years and sex. The repertoires were made available in a free public database intended to serve as a resource for research on the immune response to SARS-CoV-2. Where available, HLA class I and class II types were obtained from metadata supplied by the sample provider rather than from assay-based typing.

Findings and caveats that apply to the study as a whole: The amount of clinical and demographic metadata varied by source and participant and was provided uncurated.

In the germline V gene, CDR1 corresponds to MDHEN and CDR2 to SYDVKM. V drops 3 bases and J drops 4 bases, leaving 12 bases in between. The CDR3 runs 14 residues from the cysteine to the phenylalanine. Only CDR3 DNA is held: 42 bases, read in frame from base 1. In the prospective study, participants were roughly 18 to 100 years old, resided in 25 or so geographic areas of the United States, and were enrolled through a virtual design. In the prospective study, participants were assigned to cohorts based on the clinical history participants reported in a screening survey and a study questionnaire. For ImmuneRACE Cohort 3, a participant was defined as recovered based on two consecutive negative NP/OP PCR tests, clearance by a healthcare professional, or resolution of symptoms. Each participant in the prospective study had whole blood, serum and a nasopharyngeal or oropharyngeal swab collected by mobile phlebotomists. Over a roughly two-month period, participants in the prospective study had the option of providing additional blood draws and questionnaires. Before DNA extraction, prospective study blood samples were shipped either frozen or at room temperature.

The rearrangement joined TRBV28 to TRBJ2-5, with TRBD2 as a weak D call on 6 bases. The sequence was collected from a woman in her forties who had recovered from COVID-19. The sample comprised PBMCs or T cells enriched from blood (not recorded which). The CDR3 region reads CASSLGGVRETQYF. The DNA reads as follows: TGTGCCAGCAGTTTGGGGGGAGTGAGAGAGACCCAGTACTTC.